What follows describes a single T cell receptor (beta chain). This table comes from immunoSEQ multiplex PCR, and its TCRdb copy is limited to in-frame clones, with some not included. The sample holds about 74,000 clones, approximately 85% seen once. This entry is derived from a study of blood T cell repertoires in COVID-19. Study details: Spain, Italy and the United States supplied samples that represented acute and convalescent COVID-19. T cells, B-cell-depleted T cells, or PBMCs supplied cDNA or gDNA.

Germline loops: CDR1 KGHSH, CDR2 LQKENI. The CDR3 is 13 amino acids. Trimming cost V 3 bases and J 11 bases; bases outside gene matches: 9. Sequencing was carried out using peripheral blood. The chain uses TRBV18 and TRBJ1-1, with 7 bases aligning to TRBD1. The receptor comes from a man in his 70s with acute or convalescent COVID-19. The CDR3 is CASSPVRQGDAFF. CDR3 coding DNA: TGTGCCAGCTCACCGGTACGACAGGGTGATGCTTTCTTT.